This T cell receptor (beta chain) was documented in a study of blood T cell repertoires in COVID-19. At the level of the study: Researchers got acute and convalescent COVID-19 samples from the United States, Italy and Spain. T cells, B-cell-depleted T cells, or PBMCs supplied cDNA or gDNA.

Authors' analysis steps: Reference gene primer amplification gave estimated nucleated cell counts. Profiled with immunoSEQ multiplex PCR; TCRdb holds only in-frame clones, not every one. V, J and clone size reflect that table, while D and trimming were determined from the DNA. The sample lists 150,000 or so clones, about 80% occurring once. The CDR3 has 13 residues. Trimming shortened V by 5 bases and J by 4 bases, and 11 bases separated the two germline ends. CDR1 SGHAT and CDR2 FQNNGV come from the germline V gene. The sequenced sample was peripheral blood. This clonotype was sampled from a woman aged 60 to 75 with acute or convalescent COVID-19. J is TRBJ2-5 and V is TRBV11-2; possibly TRBD2 for D (6 bases). The CDR3 region has the DNA TGTGCCAGCAGCCGGGAGATTGGAGAGACCCAGTACTTC. Protein: CASSREIGETQYF.